Listed below are T cell receptor beta chains from one sample, sequenced in a study of shared clonotypes between healthy human individuals. This table comes from immunoSEQ multiplex PCR, and its TCRdb copy is limited to in-frame clones, with some not included. This table holds around 2,000,000 clones, approximately 94% found once. The sample taken for sequencing was naive CD8+ T cells sorted from blood. All receptors come from a man aged 18 to 29 in good health. CDR3s include the opening cysteine and the closing phenylalanine or tryptophan. D genes are given only for firm matches. A clone size is listed for some rows: how often the clone was seen (once, few, many), or a class if it is expanded.

d_call,v_call,j_call,clone_size,cdr3_aa,cdr3_nt
NA,TRBV5-4,TRBJ2-6,once,CASSPWGTGANVLTF,TGTGCCAGCAGTCCGTGGGGCACTGGGGCCAACGTCCTGACTTTC
TRBD2,TRBV27,TRBJ2-1,NA,CASSSPSGDYWHEQFF,TGTGCCAGCAGTTCCCCTAGCGGAGACTACTGGCATGAGCAGTTCTTC
TRBD1,TRBV11-2,TRBJ1-1,NA,CASSSEGQGGTEAFF,TGTGCCAGCAGCTCGGAGGGACAGGGGGGCACTGAAGCTTTCTTT
NA,TRBV4-3,TRBJ2-7,once,CASSPDTTYEQYF,TGCGCCAGCAGCCCAGACACCACCTACGAGCAGTACTTC
TRBD2,TRBV7-6,TRBJ2-3,NA,CASSLGTSHLSDTQYF,TGTGCCAGCAGCTTAGGGACTAGTCATCTATCAGATACGCAGTATTTT
NA,TRBV5-1,TRBJ2-1,NA,CASTSGTGVYNEQFF,TGCGCCAGCACTTCCGGGACTGGGGTCTACAATGAGCAGTTCTTC
TRBD2,TRBV28,TRBJ2-7,NA,CASSIAGVLYEQYF,TGTGCCAGCAGTATAGCGGGAGTCCTCTACGAGCAGTACTTC
TRBD2,TRBV13,TRBJ2-7,NA,CASSPTSGGDYEQYF,TGTGCCAGCAGCCCTACTAGCGGGGGTGACTACGAGCAGTACTTC
NA,TRBV5-4,TRBJ2-2,NA,CASSLGRGNTGELFF,TGTGCCAGCAGCTTGGGTCGGGGGAACACCGGGGAGCTGTTTTTT
NA,TRBV19,TRBJ1-5,NA,CASREGRFNQPQHF,TGTGCCAGTAGGGAGGGGCGGTTTAATCAGCCCCAGCATTTT
NA,TRBV6-1,TRBJ1-1,NA,CASYPTGFRNTEAFF,TGTGCCAGCTATCCGACAGGATTTCGGAACACTGAAGCTTTCTTT
NA,TRBV6-5,TRBJ2-3,NA,CASSYSDDTDTQYF,TGTGCCAGCAGTTACTCGGACGACACAGATACGCAGTATTTT
NA,TRBV13,TRBJ2-5,NA,CASSLEGPEETQYF,TGTGCCAGCAGCTTAGAGGGGCCCGAAGAGACCCAGTACTTC
TRBD2,TRBV5-1,TRBJ2-1,NA,CASALGAGGPNEQFF,TGCGCCAGCGCCCTTGGGGCGGGGGGGCCTAATGAGCAGTTCTTC
NA,TRBV6-4,TRBJ1-1,NA,CASSDSLQGPSTEAFF,TGTGCCAGCAGTGACTCGTTACAGGGCCCTTCAACTGAAGCTTTCTTT
TRBD2,TRBV10-2,TRBJ2-2,NA,CASLRFQLAGVGTGELFF,TGCGCCAGCTTGCGATTTCAACTAGCGGGGGTAGGGACCGGGGAGCTGTTTTTT
TRBD1,TRBV27,TRBJ1-6,once,CASSLSQGNSPLHF,TGTGCCAGCAGTTTATCACAGGGGAATTCACCCCTCCACTTT
NA,TRBV6-1,TRBJ1-2,once,CASSEAGWQGYGYTF,TGTGCCAGCAGTGAAGCGGGGTGGCAGGGGTATGGCTACACCTTC
TRBD1,TRBV2,TRBJ1-2,NA,CASSPDRDYGYTF,TGTGCCAGCAGTCCCGACAGGGACTATGGCTACACCTTC
TRBD2,TRBV10-1,TRBJ2-7,NA,CASSPGTSVYEQYF,TGCGCCAGCAGTCCCGGGACTAGCGTCTACGAGCAGTACTTC
TRBD1,TRBV4-1,TRBJ1-1,NA,CASSPGQGARTEAFF,TGCGCCAGCAGCCCTGGACAGGGGGCGAGAACTGAAGCTTTCTTT
TRBD1,TRBV7-9,TRBJ2-1,NA,CASSTQEGQGNNEQFF,TGTGCCAGCAGCACCCAGGAGGGACAGGGGAACAATGAGCAGTTCTTC
NA,TRBV5-6,TRBJ1-2,NA,CASSSRGFGYTF,TGTGCCAGCAGCTCGCGGGGGTTTGGCTACACCTTC
NA,TRBV27,TRBJ1-2,NA,CASSFGGSNYGYTF,TGTGCCAGCAGTTTCGGAGGGAGTAATTATGGCTACACCTTC
NA,TRBV5-1,TRBJ2-7,few,CASSLAGVYEQYF,TGCGCCAGCAGCTTGGCCGGAGTTTACGAGCAGTACTTC
NA,TRBV9,TRBJ2-7,NA,CASSVGSGGQLVYEQYF,TGTGCCAGCAGCGTAGGATCCGGGGGACAGTTGGTCTACGAGCAGTACTTC
NA,TRBV28,TRBJ2-1,NA,CASSLEGREQFF,TGTGCCAGCAGTTTAGAGGGTCGTGAGCAGTTCTTC
NA,TRBV7-9,TRBJ1-2,NA,CASSPPLDRQDGYTF,TGTGCCAGCAGCCCCCCCTTGGACAGACAGGATGGCTACACCTTC
NA,TRBV18,TRBJ1-2,NA,CASSQGVEGYTF,TGTGCCAGCTCACAGGGTGTTGAGGGCTACACCTTC
NA,TRBV28,TRBJ1-4,NA,CASSFMGVEKLFF,TGTGCCAGCAGTTTTATGGGGGTTGAAAAACTGTTTTTT
TRBD1,TRBV28,TRBJ2-7,NA,CASRQGVPYEQYF,TGTGCCAGCAGACAGGGGGTCCCCTACGAGCAGTACTTC
NA,TRBV6-5,TRBJ1-1,NA,CASSFREGGTEAFF,TGTGCCAGCAGTTTCAGGGAAGGCGGCACTGAAGCTTTCTTT
TRBD2,TRBV6-6,TRBJ2-7,NA,CASSPRTSKVYEQYF,TGTGCCAGCAGCCCCCGGACTAGTAAGGTCTACGAGCAGTACTTC
TRBD1,TRBV5-6,TRBJ2-2,NA,CASSLENQGDTGELFF,TGTGCCAGCAGCTTGGAGAATCAGGGGGACACCGGGGAGCTGTTTTTT
NA,TRBV28,TRBJ1-1,NA,CASRPNGVDTEAFF,TGTGCCAGCAGGCCCAACGGGGTTGACACTGAAGCTTTCTTT
NA,TRBV10-1,TRBJ2-3,NA,CASSHPGDADTQYF,TGCGCCAGCAGCCACCCGGGCGATGCAGATACGCAGTATTTT
TRBD1,TRBV5-5,TRBJ2-7,NA,CASSLEGTGSSYEQYF,TGTGCCAGCAGCTTGGAAGGGACAGGGTCCTCCTACGAGCAGTACTTC
NA,TRBV10-3,TRBJ2-7,NA,CAISGGRADPYEQYF,TGTGCCATCAGTGGGGGGCGGGCTGATCCATACGAGCAGTACTTC
NA,TRBV5-1,TRBJ2-1,NA,CASSLAGAYNEQFF,TGCGCCAGCAGCTTGGCCGGGGCCTACAATGAGCAGTTCTTC
TRBD1,TRBV7-8,TRBJ2-1,NA,CASSLVGTVNEQFF,TGTGCCAGCAGCTTAGTTGGGACAGTCAATGAGCAGTTCTTC
NA,TRBV30,TRBJ1-2,NA,CAWSLTGAAYGYTF,TGTGCCTGGAGCTTGACAGGCGCCGCGTATGGCTACACCTTC
TRBD1,TRBV2,TRBJ2-5,NA,CARGGLETQYF,TGTGCCAGAGGGGGCCTAGAGACCCAGTACTTC
NA,TRBV7-2,TRBJ2-3,NA,CASSLGGADTQYF,TGTGCCAGCAGCTTAGGAGGGGCGGATACGCAGTATTTT
NA,TRBV19,TRBJ1-1,NA,CASSLLGAGSRMTEAFF,TGTGCCAGTAGTCTACTGGGAGCGGGAAGCAGGATGACTGAAGCTTTCTTT
TRBD2,TRBV4-1,TRBJ2-1,NA,CATGAGGLYNEQFF,TGCGCCACAGGGGCGGGGGGGCTCTACAATGAGCAGTTCTTC
NA,TRBV7-9,TRBJ2-1,NA,CASSTPAGGYNEQFF,TGTGCCAGCAGCACCCCCGCCGGGGGCTACAATGAGCAGTTCTTC
TRBD2,TRBV7-8,TRBJ2-1,NA,CASSSNGGTSDNEQFF,TGTGCCAGCAGCTCGAACGGCGGGACTAGCGACAATGAGCAGTTCTTC
NA,TRBV6-1,TRBJ1-5,once,CASTEGGWGSGQPQHF,TGTGCCAGCACTGAAGGGGGTTGGGGGTCCGGTCAGCCCCAGCATTTT